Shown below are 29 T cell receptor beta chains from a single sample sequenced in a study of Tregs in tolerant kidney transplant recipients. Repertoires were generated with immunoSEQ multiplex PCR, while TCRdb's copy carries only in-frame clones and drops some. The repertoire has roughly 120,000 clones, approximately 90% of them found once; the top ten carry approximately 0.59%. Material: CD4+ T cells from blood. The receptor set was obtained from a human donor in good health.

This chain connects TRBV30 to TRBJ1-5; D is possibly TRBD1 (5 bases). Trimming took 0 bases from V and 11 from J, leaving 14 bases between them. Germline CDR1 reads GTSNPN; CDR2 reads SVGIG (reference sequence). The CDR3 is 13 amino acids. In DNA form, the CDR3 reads TGTGCCTGGAGTGTAGGACATTACTCATCCCAGCATTTT. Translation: CAWSVGHYSSQHF.

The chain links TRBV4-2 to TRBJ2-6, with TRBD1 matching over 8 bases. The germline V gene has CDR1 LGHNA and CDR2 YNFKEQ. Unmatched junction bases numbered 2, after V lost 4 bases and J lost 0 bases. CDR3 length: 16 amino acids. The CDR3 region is CASSRQGSSGANVLTF. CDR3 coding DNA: TGTGCCAGCAGCCGACAGGGGTCCTCTGGGGCCAACGTCCTGACTTTC.

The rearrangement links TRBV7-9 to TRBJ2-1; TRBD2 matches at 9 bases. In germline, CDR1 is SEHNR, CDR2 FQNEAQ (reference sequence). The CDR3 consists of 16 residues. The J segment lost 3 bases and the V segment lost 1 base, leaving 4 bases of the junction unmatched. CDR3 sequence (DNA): TGTGCCAGCAGCTTAGGGACTAGCGAGTACTACAATGAGCAGTTCTTC. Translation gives CASSLGTSEYYNEQFF.

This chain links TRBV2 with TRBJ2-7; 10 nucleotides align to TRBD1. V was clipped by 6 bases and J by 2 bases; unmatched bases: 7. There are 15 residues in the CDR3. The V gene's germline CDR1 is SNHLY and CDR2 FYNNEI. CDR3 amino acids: CASSRDRGPTYEQYF. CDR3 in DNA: TGTGCCAGCAGCAGAGACAGGGGGCCCACCTACGAGCAGTACTTC.

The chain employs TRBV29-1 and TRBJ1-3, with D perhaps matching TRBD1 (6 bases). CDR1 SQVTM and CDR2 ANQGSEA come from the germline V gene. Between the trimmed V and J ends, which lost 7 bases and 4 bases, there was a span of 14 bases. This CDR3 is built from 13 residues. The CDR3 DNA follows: TGCAGCGGTATACAGGGTTCCGGAAACACCATATATTTT. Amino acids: CSGIQGSGNTIYF.

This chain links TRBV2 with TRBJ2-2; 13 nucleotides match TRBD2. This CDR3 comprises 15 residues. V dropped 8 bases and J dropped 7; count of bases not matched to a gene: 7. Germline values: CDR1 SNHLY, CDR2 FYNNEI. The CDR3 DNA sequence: TGTGCCAGCCGTGGACTAGCGGGAGCGGACGGGGAGCTGTTTTTT. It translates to CASRGLAGADGELFF.

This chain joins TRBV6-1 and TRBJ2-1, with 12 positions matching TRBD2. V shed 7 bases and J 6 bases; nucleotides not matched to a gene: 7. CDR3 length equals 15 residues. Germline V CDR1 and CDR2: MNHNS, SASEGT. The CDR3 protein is CASTQGLAGLNEQFF. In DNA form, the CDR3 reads TGTGCCAGCACCCAGGGACTAGCGGGTCTCAATGAGCAGTTCTTC.

CDR3 DNA sequence: TGTGCCATCAGTGAGACACAGGGAAACAATCAGCCCCAGCATTTT. This gives the protein CAISETQGNNQPQHF. The V and J genes are TRBV10-3 and TRBJ1-5, with D perhaps TRBD1 (6 bases). Trimming cost V 2 bases and J 3 bases, with 11 bases left between them. The germline gives CDR1 ENHRY, CDR2 SYGVKD. The CDR3 runs to 15 residues.

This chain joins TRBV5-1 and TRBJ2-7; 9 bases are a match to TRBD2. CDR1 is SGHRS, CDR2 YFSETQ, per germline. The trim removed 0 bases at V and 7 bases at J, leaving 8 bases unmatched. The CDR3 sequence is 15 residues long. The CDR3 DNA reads TGCGCCAGCAGCTTGGAGGGTAGCGGGAGTCGGGAGCAGTACTTC. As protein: CASSLEGSGSREQYF.

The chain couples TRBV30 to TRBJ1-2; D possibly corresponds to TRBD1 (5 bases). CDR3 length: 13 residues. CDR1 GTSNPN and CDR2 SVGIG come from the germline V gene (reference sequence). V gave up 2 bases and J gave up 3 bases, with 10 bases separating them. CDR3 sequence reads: CAWSPQGDYGYTF. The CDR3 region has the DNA TGTGCCTGGAGTCCCCAGGGCGACTATGGCTACACCTTC.

CDR3 nucleotide sequence: TGTGCCAGCTCACCTGACGCCTACGAGCAGTACTTC. Protein sequence: CASSPDAYEQYF. V gene TRBV18 combines with J gene TRBJ2-7; D is ambiguous. The CDR3 consists of 12 residues. V was trimmed by 3 bases and J by 2 bases, leaving 5 bases between them. Germline V gives CDR1 KGHSH, CDR2 LQKENI.

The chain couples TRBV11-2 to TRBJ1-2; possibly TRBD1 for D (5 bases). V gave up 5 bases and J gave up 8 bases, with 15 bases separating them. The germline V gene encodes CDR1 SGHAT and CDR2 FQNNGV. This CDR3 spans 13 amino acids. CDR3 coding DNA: TGTGCCAGCAGCCCCAATAGGGGCCGAGGCTACACCTTC. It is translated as CASSPNRGRGYTF.

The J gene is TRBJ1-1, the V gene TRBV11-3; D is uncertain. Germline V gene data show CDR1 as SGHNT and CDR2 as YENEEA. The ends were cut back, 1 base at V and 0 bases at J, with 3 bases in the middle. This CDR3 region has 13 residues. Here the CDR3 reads CASSLGLNTEAFF. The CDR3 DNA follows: TGTGCCAGCAGCTTAGGGTTGAACACTGAAGCTTTCTTT.

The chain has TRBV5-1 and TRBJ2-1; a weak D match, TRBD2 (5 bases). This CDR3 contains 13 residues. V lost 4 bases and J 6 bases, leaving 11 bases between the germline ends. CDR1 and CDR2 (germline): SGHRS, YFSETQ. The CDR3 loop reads CASSPTSSNEQFF. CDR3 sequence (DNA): TGCGCCAGCAGCCCAACTAGTTCCAATGAGCAGTTCTTC.

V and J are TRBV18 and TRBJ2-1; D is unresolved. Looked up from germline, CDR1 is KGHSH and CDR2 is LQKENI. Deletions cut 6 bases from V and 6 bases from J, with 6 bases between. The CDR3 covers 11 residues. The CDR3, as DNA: TGTGCCAGCTCCCGTCCCAATGAGCAGTTCTTC. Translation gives CASSRPNEQFF.

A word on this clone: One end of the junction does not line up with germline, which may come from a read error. CDR3 bases: TGTGCTAGCAGCTTAGGGGCCGGCCTAGCGGGGGTGGGGACCCAGTACTTC. This gives the protein CASSLGAGLAGVGTQYF. The chain is built from TRBV7-7 and TRBJ2-5, with 10 bases lining up with TRBD2. The germline V gene has CDR1 SSHAT and CDR2 FNYEAQ (reference sequence). The CDR3 runs 17 residues.

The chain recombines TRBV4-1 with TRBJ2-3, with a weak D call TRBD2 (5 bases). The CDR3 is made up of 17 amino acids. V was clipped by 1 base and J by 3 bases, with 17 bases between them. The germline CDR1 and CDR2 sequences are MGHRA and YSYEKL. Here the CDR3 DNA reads TGCGCCAGCAGCCAAGGTCCTAGCCGGGGTTTAACAGATACGCAGTATTTT. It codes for CASSQGPSRGLTDTQYF.

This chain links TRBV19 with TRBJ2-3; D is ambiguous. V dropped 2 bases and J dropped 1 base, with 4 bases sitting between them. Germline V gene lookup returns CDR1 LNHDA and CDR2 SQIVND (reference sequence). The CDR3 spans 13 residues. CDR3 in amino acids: CASSIQRTDTQYF. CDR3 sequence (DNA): TGTGCCAGTAGTATACAGCGCACAGATACGCAGTATTTT.

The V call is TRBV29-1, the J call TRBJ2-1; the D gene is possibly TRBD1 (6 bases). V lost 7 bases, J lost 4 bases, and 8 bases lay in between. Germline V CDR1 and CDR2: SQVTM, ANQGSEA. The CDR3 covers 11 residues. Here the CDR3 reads CSAGQYNEQFF. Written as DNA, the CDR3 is TGCAGCGCTGGACAGTACAATGAGCAGTTCTTC.

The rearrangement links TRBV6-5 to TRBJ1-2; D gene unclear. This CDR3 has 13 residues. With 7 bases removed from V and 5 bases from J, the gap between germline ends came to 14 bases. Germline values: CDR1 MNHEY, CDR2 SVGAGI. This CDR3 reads CASIGSSTYGYTF. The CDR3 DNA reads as TGTGCCAGCATAGGGTCATCAACTTATGGCTACACCTTC.

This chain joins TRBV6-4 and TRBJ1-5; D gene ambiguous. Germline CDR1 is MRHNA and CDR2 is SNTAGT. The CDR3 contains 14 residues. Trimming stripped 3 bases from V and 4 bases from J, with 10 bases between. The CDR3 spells CASSEAVGNQPQHF. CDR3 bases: TGTGCCAGCAGTGAAGCTGTTGGAAATCAGCCCCAGCATTTT.

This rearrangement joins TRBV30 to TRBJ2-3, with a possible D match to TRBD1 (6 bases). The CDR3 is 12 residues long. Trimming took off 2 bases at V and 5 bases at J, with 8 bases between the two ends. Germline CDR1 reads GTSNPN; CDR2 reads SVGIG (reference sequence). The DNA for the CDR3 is TGTGCCTGGAGTCCCAGGGGAGATACGCAGTATTTT. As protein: CAWSPRGDTQYF. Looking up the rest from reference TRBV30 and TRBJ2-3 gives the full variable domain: SQTIHQWPATLVQPVGSPLSLECTVEGTSNPNLYWYRQAAGRGLQLLFYSVGIGQISSEVPQNLSASRPQDRQFILSSKKLLLSDSGFYLCAWSPRGDTQYFGPGTRLTVL.

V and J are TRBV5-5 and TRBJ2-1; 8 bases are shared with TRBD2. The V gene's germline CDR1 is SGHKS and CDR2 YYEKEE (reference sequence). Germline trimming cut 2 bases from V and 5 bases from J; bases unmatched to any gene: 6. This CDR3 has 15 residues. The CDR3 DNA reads TGTGCCAGCAGCTTCTCACTAGCGGACCACAATGAGCAGTTCTTC. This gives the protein CASSFSLADHNEQFF. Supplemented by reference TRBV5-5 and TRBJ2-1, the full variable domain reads DAGVTQSPTHLIKTRGQQVTLRCSPISGHKSVSWYQQVLGQGPQFIFQYYEKEERGRGNFPDRFSARQFPNYSSELNVNALLLGDSALYLCASSFSLADHNEQFFGPGTRLTVL.

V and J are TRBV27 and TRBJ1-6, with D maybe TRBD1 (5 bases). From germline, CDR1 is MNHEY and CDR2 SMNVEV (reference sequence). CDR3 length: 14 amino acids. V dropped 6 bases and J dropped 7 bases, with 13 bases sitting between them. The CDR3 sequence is CASRTASQNSPLHF. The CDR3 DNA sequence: TGTGCCAGCAGGACAGCCTCGCAAAATTCACCCCTCCACTTT.

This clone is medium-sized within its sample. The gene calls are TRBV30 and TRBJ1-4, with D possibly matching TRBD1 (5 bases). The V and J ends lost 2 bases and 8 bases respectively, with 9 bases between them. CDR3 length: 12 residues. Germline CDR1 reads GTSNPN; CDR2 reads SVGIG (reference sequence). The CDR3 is CAWSFEGEKLFF. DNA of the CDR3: TGTGCCTGGAGTTTTGAGGGGGAAAAACTGTTTTTT.

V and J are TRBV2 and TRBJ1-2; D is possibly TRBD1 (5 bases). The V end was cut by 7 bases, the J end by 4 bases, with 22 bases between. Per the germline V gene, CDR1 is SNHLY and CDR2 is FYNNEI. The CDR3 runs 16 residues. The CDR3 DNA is TGTGCCAGCACCCCGGGGCAAGGGCTGCTATTCTATGGCTACACCTTC. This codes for CASTPGQGLLFYGYTF.

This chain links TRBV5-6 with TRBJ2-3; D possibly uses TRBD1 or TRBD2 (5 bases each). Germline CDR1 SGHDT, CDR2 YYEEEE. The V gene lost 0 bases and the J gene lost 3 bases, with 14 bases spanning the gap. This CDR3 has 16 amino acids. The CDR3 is CASSLGGPRMTDTQYF. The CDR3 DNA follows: TGTGCCAGCAGCTTGGGGGGACCGCGAATGACAGATACGCAGTATTTT.

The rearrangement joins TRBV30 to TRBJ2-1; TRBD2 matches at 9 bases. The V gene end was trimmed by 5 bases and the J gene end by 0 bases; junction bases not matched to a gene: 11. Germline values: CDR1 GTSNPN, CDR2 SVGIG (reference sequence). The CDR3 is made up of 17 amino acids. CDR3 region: CAWGGGANSLSYNEQFF. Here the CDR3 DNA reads TGTGCCTGGGGCGGGGGGGCTAACTCCCTCTCCTACAATGAGCAGTTCTTC. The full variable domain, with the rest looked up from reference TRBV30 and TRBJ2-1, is SQTIHQWPATLVQPVGSPLSLECTVEGTSNPNLYWYRQAAGRGLQLLFYSVGIGQISSEVPQNLSASRPQDRQFILSSKKLLLSDSGFYLCAWGGGANSLSYNEQFFGPGTRLTVL.

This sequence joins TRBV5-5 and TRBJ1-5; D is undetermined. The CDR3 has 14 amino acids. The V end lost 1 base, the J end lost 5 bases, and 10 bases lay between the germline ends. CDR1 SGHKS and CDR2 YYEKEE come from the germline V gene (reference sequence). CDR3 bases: TGTGCCAGCAGCTTGTCTATCAACTATCAGCCCCAGCATTTT. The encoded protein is CASSLSINYQPQHF. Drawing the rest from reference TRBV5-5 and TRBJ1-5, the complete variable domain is DAGVTQSPTHLIKTRGQQVTLRCSPISGHKSVSWYQQVLGQGPQFIFQYYEKEERGRGNFPDRFSARQFPNYSSELNVNALLLGDSALYLCASSLSINYQPQHFGDGTRLSIL.